This passage covers 20 T cell receptor beta chains from one sample sequenced in a study of T cell responses to AZD1222 COVID-19 vaccine. Using immunoSEQ multiplex PCR, the repertoire was profiled, and TCRdb retains in-frame clones only, with some absent. Of roughly 91,000 clones listed, approximately 90% were seen once; the top ten hold about 2%. The input for sequencing was peripheral blood, taken on day 0 of AZD1222 vaccination. The source is an adult in good health.

J is TRBJ2-7 and V is TRBV28, with D tentatively TRBD1 (5 bases). The CDR3 sequence is 15 residues long. The germline gives CDR1 MDHEN, CDR2 SYDVKM. V was trimmed by 7 bases and J by 2 bases, leaving 18 bases between them. Here the CDR3 reads CASTLGQGVPYEQYF. CDR3 coding DNA: TGTGCCAGCACCCTGGGGCAGGGCGTACCCTACGAGCAGTACTTC.

The CDR3 DNA reads TGCGCCAGCAGCTTGGCGGGGGACGGAGGAAGGAATGAGCAGTTCTTC. Translation: CASSLAGDGGRNEQFF. The rearrangement uses TRBV5-1 and TRBJ2-1, with TRBD2 as a possible D gene (6 bases). The CDR3 runs to 16 residues. V was cut by 0 bases and J by 7 bases, with 17 bases left in between. Per germline, CDR1 SGHRS and CDR2 YFSETQ.

The chain has TRBV7-8 and TRBJ1-1; D gene uncertain. The CDR3 runs to 14 residues. Trimming pared 5 bases from V and 1 base from J, leaving 11 bases between. Germline V CDR1 and CDR2: SGHVS, FQNEAQ. The CDR3 DNA reads TGTGCCAGCAGCCCCCGGGCGAGGAACACTGAAGCTTTCTTT. Translated, it gives CASSPRARNTEAFF. The entire variable domain, with the rest obtained from reference TRBV7-8 and TRBJ1-1, is as follows: GAGVSQSPRYKVAKRGQDVALRCDPISGHVSLFWYQQALGQGPEFLTYFQNEAQLDKSGLPSDRFFAERPEGSVSTLKIQRTQQEDSAVYLCASSPRARNTEAFFGQGTRLTVV.

This chain links TRBV7-6 with TRBJ2-1; D is unclear. V was clipped by 3 bases and J by 3 bases, with 9 bases between them. The CDR3 spans 14 residues. Per germline, CDR1 SGHVS and CDR2 FNYEAQ. CDR3 region: CASSFRMNYNEQFF. CDR3 DNA: TGTGCCAGCAGCTTTAGAATGAACTACAATGAGCAGTTCTTC.

The chain combines TRBV5-1 with TRBJ2-2, with TRBD1 identical over 11 bases. In germline, CDR1 is SGHRS, CDR2 YFSETQ. The CDR3 totals 15 residues. Trimming cost V 5 bases and J 2 bases; bases outside gene matches: 2. CDR3 DNA sequence: TGCGCCAGCAGACGGACAGGGGGCAACACCGGGGAGCTGTTTTTT. Translating gives CASRRTGGNTGELFF.

The chain couples TRBV5-5 to TRBJ1-1; D unclear. This CDR3 is built from 13 residues. V lost 2 bases to trimming and J lost 4 bases, with 9 bases between them. CDR1 and CDR2 from the germline V gene are SGHKS and YYEKEE (reference sequence). CDR3 region: CASSLGRGTEAFF. The DNA of the CDR3 is TGTGCCAGCAGCTTAGGTCGTGGCACTGAAGCTTTCTTT.

The chain is built from TRBV11-2 and TRBJ1-4; D might be TRBD1 (5 bases). CDR1 is SGHAT and CDR2 is FQNNGV in the germline V gene. The germline V and J ends were trimmed by 5 bases and 3 bases, with 13 bases remaining between them. The CDR3 totals 15 residues. The CDR3 loop is CASSPKGEANEKLFF. CDR3 nucleotide sequence: TGTGCCAGCAGCCCGAAAGGGGAGGCTAATGAAAAACTGTTTTTT.

This clone was seen only once. This chain uses TRBV19 with TRBJ1-2, with 7 bases identical to TRBD1. V was clipped by 7 bases and J by 4 bases; unmatched bases: 9. The germline gives CDR1 LNHDA, CDR2 SQIVND (reference sequence). The CDR3 spans 14 residues. The CDR3 loop reads CASTINRGSYGYTF. DNA for the CDR3: TGTGCCAGTACTATCAACAGGGGTAGCTATGGCTACACCTTC.

V usage is TRBV29-1 and J usage is TRBJ1-1; D unresolved. Trimming took 6 bases from V and 0 from J, leaving 8 bases between them. This CDR3 contains 12 residues. Germline values: CDR1 SQVTM, CDR2 ANQGSEA. The CDR3 here is CSVDPVNTEAFF. The CDR3 DNA follows: TGCAGCGTGGACCCGGTGAACACTGAAGCTTTCTTT.

This clone is a singleton in its sample. The chain has TRBV10-1 and TRBJ2-7, with 9 nucleotides matching TRBD1. After removal of 5 bases from V and 4 bases from J, the junction contained 9 bases not matched to a gene. CDR3 length: 15 residues. Looked up from germline, CDR1 is WNHNN and CDR2 is SYGVQD (reference sequence). The CDR3 is CASSKTGTGWYEQYF. CDR3 nucleotide sequence: TGCGCCAGCAGTAAAACCGGGACAGGGTGGTACGAGCAGTACTTC.

The chain employs TRBV10-3 and TRBJ2-5, with D tentatively TRBD2 (6 bases). V was pared by 3 bases and J by 5 bases, with 13 bases between. This CDR3 has 14 amino acids. Germline CDR1 reads ENHRY; CDR2 reads SYGVKD. The CDR3 DNA is TGTGCCATCAGTGAAGGAGGGGTCACGGAGACCCAGTACTTC. Amino acids: CAISEGGVTETQYF.

This clone was detected only a few times. The chain employs TRBV7-2 and TRBJ2-1; 9 positions agree with TRBD2. This CDR3 region has 15 residues. J gave up 7 bases and V 5 bases, and 9 bases lay outside the gene matches. Germline CDR1 and CDR2: SGHTA and FQGNSA. In DNA form, the CDR3 reads TGTGCCAGCAGCCCCGTAGCGGGAGCGGGAAATGAGCAGTTCTTC. This encodes CASSPVAGAGNEQFF.

V and J are TRBV19 and TRBJ1-2; 7 bases match TRBD1. CDR3 length: 14 amino acids. Looked up from germline, CDR1 is LNHDA and CDR2 is SQIVND (reference sequence). The V and J ends lost 7 bases and 4 bases, in that order; junction bases with no gene match: 9. The CDR3 sequence: CASKDRANFYGYTF. The CDR3, as DNA: TGTGCCAGTAAAGACAGGGCAAACTTCTATGGCTACACCTTC.

On this clone itself: The same CDR3 arises from other DNA sequences in this sample as well. The rearrangement uses TRBV12-3 or TRBV12-4 and TRBJ1-2; maybe TRBD1 (6 bases). The CDR3 totals 13 residues. V dropped 5 bases and J dropped 5 bases, with 12 bases sitting between them. The CDR3 sequence: CASSGTRRYGYTF. The CDR3 coding sequence is TGTGCCAGCAGTGGGACACGTCGTTATGGCTACACCTTC.

The CDR3 loop is CASRSMDTQYF. CDR3 DNA sequence: TGTGCCAGCAGATCCATGGATACGCAGTATTTT. V is TRBV2 and J is TRBJ2-3; no clear D. Germline-derived CDR1 and CDR2 are SNHLY and FYNNEI. Trimming took 6 bases from V and 6 from J, leaving 7 bases between them. The CDR3 runs 11 residues. Filled out from reference TRBV2 and TRBJ2-3, the complete variable domain reads EPEVTQTPSHQVTQMGQEVILRCVPISNHLYFYWYRQILGQKVEFLVSFYNNEISEKSEIFDDQFSVERPDGSNFTLKIRSTKLEDSAMYFCASRSMDTQYFGPGTRLTVL.

This clone has a single count. The chain joins TRBV27 to TRBJ1-4; no reliable D call. Trimming stripped 0 bases from V and 8 bases from J, with 10 bases between. The CDR3 has 14 amino acids. CDR1 is MNHEY and CDR2 is SMNVEV in the germline V gene (reference sequence). CDR3 region: CASSLSRGNEKLFF. The CDR3 DNA sequence: TGTGCCAGCAGTTTATCGAGAGGAAACGAAAAACTGTTTTTT.

The V gene is TRBV4-1, the J gene TRBJ2-7; tentatively, D is TRBD1 or TRBD2 (5 bases each). The CDR3 has 14 residues. Per germline, CDR1 MGHRA and CDR2 YSYEKL. V gave up 2 bases and J gave up 6 bases, with 14 bases separating them. The CDR3 nucleotides read TGCGCCAGCAGCCAACTATATGAGGGGAGCGAGCAGTACTTC. The encoded protein is CASSQLYEGSEQYF.

The rearrangement uses TRBV4-1 and TRBJ2-7; perhaps TRBD2 as D (6 bases). The length of the CDR3 is 16 residues. The V and J ends lost 1 base and 3 bases respectively, with 16 bases between them. CDR1 is MGHRA and CDR2 is YSYEKL in the germline V gene. CDR3 nucleotide sequence: TGCGCCAGCAGCCAAGGTCCCAGCGGGCCATTCTACGAGCAGTACTTC. It is translated as CASSQGPSGPFYEQYF.

As DNA, the CDR3 is TGTGCCAGTAGCCCGACTAGCGGGAAAAACATTCAGTACTTC. It encodes CASSPTSGKNIQYF. The chain combines TRBV19 with TRBJ2-4, with 10 nucleotides matching TRBD2. The CDR3 runs 14 residues. The ends lost 6 bases at V and 4 bases at J; junction bases unmatched: 3. Per the germline V gene, CDR1 is LNHDA and CDR2 is SQIVND (reference sequence).

The chain is built from TRBV5-5 and TRBJ2-2; a weak D match, TRBD1 (6 bases). V was cut by 3 bases and J by 5 bases, with 17 bases left in between. The CDR3 sequence is 16 residues long. In germline, CDR1 is SGHKS, CDR2 YYEKEE (reference sequence). For the CDR3, the DNA is TGTGCCAGCAGCTCCAGCCGGGACATTCATACCGGGGAGCTGTTTTTT. It encodes CASSSSRDIHTGELFF.